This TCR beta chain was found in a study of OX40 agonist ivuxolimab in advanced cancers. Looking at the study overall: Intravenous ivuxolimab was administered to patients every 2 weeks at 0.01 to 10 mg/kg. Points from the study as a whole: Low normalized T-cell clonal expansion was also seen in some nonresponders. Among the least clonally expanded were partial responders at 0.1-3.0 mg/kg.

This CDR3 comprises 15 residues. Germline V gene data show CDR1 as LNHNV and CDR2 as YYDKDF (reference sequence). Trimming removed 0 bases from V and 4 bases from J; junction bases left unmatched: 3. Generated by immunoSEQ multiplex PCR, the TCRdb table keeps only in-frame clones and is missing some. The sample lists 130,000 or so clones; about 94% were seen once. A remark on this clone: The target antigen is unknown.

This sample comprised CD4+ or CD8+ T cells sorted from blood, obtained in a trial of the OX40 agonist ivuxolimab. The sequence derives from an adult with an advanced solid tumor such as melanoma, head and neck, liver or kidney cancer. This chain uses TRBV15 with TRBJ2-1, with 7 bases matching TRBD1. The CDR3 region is CATSRDGQDYNEQFF. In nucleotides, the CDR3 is TGTGCCACCAGCAGAGACGGACAGGATTACAATGAGCAGTTCTTC. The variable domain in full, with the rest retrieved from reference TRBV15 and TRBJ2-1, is DAMVIQNPRYQVTQFGKPVTLSCSQTLNHNVMYWYQQKSSQAPKLLFHYYDKDFNNEADTPDNFQSRRPNTSFCFLDIRSPGLGDTAMYLCATSRDGQDYNEQFFGPGTRLTVL.